The clone carrying this T cell receptor (beta chain) has a handful of counts. Antigen specificity is unknown. The V and J ends lost 6 bases and 5 bases, in that order; junction bases with no gene match: 8. Germline V lookup: CDR1 DFQATT, CDR2 SNEGSKA (reference sequence). The CDR3 sequence is 13 residues long. This record comes from a study of CD8 T cells in ankylosing spondylitis. Study results and caveats: Typical of ankylosing spondylitis blood, it appeared, was a TCR beta motif of about eight highly homologous variants. Disease-linked clones were found to be CD8+ and relatively rare in peripheral blood. Enrichment of disease-linked clones was reportedly significant in matched ankylosing spondylitis synovial fluid.

Construction of TCR beta libraries was performed using quantitative 5'-RACE with molecular barcodes. MiXCR, applied by TCRdb to the 5' RACE reads, yields one record per CDR3 protein. Here the sample spans fewer than 500,000 distinct CDR3 sequences, 26% being singletons. The origin of this receptor is a male donor with ankylosing spondylitis. The chain couples TRBV20-1 to TRBJ2-7, with 9 positions matching TRBD2. Sequencing input: blood, either unsorted or a sorted T cell fraction (not recorded which). The CDR3: CSALAGFLDEQYF. In nucleotides, the CDR3 is TGCAGTGCCCTAGCGGGATTCTTGGACGAGCAGTACTTC.